The clone carrying this T cell receptor beta chain was seen a single time. Its target is unknown. The data are from a study of graft-versus-host responses after intestinal transplantation. Study summary: Recipients were all induced with anti-thymocyte globulin, then given tacrolimus and steroids for around 3 years.

Libraries were prepared by immunoSEQ multiplex PCR; TCRdb keeps only in-frame clonotypes and omits some of them. The repertoire consists of approximately 130,000 clones, with around 90% occurring once and the leading ten covering 0.16%. The V gene end was trimmed by 4 bases and the J gene end by 6 bases; junction bases not matched to a gene: 15. Germline values: CDR1 SGDLS, CDR2 YYNGEE. CDR3 length: 17 residues. General study findings and limits: Allografts of patients with graft-donor T cell macrochimerism showed high graft-versus-host to host-versus-graft clone ratios. Peak levels of circulating GvH clones tracked with early post-transplant HvG declines. There were GvH clones found in recipient marrow, and some of them appeared first in ileum or blood.

This clonotype was sampled from a human donor who received an intestinal transplant. This sample comprised unstimulated CD4+ T cells sorted from spleen or lymph node cells, obtained before intestinal transplant. The chain carries TRBV9 and TRBJ2-7; 11 bases line up with TRBD2. CDR3 loop: CASSPHFSGTSGSEQYF. The CDR3 DNA sequence: TGTGCCAGCAGCCCACATTTCTCCGGGACTAGCGGCTCCGAGCAGTACTTC.